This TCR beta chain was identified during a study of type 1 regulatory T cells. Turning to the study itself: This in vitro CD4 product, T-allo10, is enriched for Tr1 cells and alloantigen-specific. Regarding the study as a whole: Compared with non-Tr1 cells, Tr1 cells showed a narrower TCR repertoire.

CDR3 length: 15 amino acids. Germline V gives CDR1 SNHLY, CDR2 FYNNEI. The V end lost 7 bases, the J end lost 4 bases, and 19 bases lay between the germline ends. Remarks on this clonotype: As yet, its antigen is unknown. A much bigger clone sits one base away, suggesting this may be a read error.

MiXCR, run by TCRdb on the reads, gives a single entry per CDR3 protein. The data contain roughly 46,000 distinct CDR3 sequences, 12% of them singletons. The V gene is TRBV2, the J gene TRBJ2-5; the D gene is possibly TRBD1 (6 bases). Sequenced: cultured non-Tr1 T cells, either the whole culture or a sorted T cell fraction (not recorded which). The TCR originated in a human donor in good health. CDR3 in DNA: TGTGCCAGCATGCTACAGAAGACAGGAAGAGAGACCCAGTACTTC. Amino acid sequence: CASMLQKTGRETQYF. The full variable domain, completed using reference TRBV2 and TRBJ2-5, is EPEVTQTPSHQVTQMGQEVILRCVPISNHLYFYWYRQILGQKVEFLVSFYNNEISEKSEIFDDQFSVERPDGSNFTLKIRSTKLEDSAMYFCASMLQKTGRETQYFGPGTRLLVL.